This T cell receptor (beta chain) was documented in a study of blood T cell repertoires in COVID-19. Overall study context: Some COVID-19 samples were acute and others convalescent; all came from the United States, Italy and Spain. PBMCs, B-cell-depleted T cells, or T cells were the source of the cDNA or gDNA that made up the material.

With V trimmed by 5 bases and J by 3 bases, 10 bases remained unmatched. Germline CDR1 and CDR2: MNHEY and SMNVEV (reference sequence). The CDR3 loop spans 16 amino acids. Per the authors' pipeline: Reference gene primer amplification in the assay estimated nucleated cell counts. Sequenced by immunoSEQ multiplex PCR; TCRdb stores in-frame clones only, minus some. V, J and clone size derive from that table, while D and trimming were established from the DNA sequence. The sample has about 260,000 clones; roughly 86% are singletons. This receptor was taken from a human donor in a cohort sampled during active COVID-19. The specimen sequenced was peripheral blood. The chain is built from TRBV27 and TRBJ2-5, with TRBD2 matching over 9 bases. The CDR3 sequence is CASSTPAAGGEETQYF. The CDR3 bases are TGTGCCAGCAGTACTCCTGCTGCGGGGGGGGAAGAGACCCAGTACTTC.